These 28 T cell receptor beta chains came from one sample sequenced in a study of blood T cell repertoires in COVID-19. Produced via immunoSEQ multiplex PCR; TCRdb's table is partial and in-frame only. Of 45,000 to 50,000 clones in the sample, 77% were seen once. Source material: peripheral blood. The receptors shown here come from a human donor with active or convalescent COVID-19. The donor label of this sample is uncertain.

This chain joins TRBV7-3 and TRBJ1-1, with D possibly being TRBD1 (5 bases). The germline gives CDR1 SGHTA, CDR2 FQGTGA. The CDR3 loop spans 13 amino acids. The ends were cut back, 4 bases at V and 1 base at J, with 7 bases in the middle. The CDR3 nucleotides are TGTGCCAGCAGCTCAGGGAAGAACACTGAAGCTTTCTTT. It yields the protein CASSSGKNTEAFF.

DNA of the CDR3: TGTGCCAGCAGTCGCCCCCCGCAGGGTGGTTTGTACGAGCAGTACTTC. Its translation is CASSRPPQGGLYEQYF. The rearrangement links TRBV28 to TRBJ2-7; a possible D gene is TRBD1 (5 bases). The ends were cut back, 5 bases at V and 4 bases at J, with 21 bases in the middle. Germline V lookup: CDR1 MDHEN, CDR2 SYDVKM. CDR3 length equals 16 residues. Drawing the rest from reference TRBV28 and TRBJ2-7, the complete variable domain is DVKVTQSSRYLVKRTGEKVFLECVQDMDHENMFWYRQDPGLGLRLIYFSYDVKMKEKGDIPEGYSVSREKKERFSLILESASTNQTSMYLCASSRPPQGGLYEQYFGPGTRLTVT.

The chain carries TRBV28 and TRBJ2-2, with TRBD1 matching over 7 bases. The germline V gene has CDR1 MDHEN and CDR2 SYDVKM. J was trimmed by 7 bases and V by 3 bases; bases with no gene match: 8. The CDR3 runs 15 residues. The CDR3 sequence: CASSFGRGYGGELFF. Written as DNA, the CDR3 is TGTGCCAGCAGTTTCGGCAGGGGGTATGGCGGGGAGCTGTTTTTT. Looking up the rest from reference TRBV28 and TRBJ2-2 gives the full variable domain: DVKVTQSSRYLVKRTGEKVFLECVQDMDHENMFWYRQDPGLGLRLIYFSYDVKMKEKGDIPEGYSVSREKKERFSLILESASTNQTSMYLCASSFGRGYGGELFFGEGSRLTVL.

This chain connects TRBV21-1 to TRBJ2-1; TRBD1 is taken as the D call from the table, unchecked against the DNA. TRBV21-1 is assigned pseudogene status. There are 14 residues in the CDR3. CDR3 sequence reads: CASSSRTGSNEQFF. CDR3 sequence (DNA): TGTGCCAGCAGCTCCCGGACAGGGTCGAATGAGCAGTTCTTC.

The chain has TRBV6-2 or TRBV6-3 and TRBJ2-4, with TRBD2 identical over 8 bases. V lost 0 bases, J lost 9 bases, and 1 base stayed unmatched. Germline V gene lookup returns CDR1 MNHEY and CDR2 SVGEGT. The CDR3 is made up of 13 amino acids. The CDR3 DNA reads TGTGCCAGCAGTTACTCCGGGACTAGCATTCAGTACTTC. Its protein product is CASSYSGTSIQYF.

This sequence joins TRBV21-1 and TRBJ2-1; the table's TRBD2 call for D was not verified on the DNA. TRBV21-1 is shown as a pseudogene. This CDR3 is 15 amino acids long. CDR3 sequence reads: CASSKGELYYNEQFF. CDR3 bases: TGTGCCAGCAGCAAAGGGGAGCTTTACTACAATGAGCAGTTCTTC.

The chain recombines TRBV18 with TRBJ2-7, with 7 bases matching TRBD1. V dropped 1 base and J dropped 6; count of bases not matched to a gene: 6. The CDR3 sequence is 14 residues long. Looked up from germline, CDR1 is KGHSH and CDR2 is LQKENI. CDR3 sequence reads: CASSPQGAEGEQYF. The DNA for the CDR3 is TGTGCCAGCTCACCACAGGGGGCGGAAGGCGAGCAGTACTTC.

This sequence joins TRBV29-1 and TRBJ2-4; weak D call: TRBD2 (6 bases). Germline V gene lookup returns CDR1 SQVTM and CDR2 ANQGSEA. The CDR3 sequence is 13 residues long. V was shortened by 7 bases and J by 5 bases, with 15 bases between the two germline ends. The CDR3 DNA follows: TGCAGCGCGGCAGGTATAGCGGAAAACATTCAGTACTTC. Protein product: CSAAGIAENIQYF.

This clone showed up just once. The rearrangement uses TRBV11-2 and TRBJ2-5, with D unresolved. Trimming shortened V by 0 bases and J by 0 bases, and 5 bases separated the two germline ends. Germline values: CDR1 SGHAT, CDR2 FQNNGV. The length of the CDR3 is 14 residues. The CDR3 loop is CASSLDLHQETQYF. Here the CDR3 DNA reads TGTGCCAGCAGCTTAGACCTCCACCAAGAGACCCAGTACTTC.

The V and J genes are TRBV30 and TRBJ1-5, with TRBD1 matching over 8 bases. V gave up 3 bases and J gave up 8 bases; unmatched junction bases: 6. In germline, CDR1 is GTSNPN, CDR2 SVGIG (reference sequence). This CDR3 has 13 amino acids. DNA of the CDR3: TGTGCCTGGAGGGGACAGGAAGGGGAGCCCCAGCATTTT. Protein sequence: CAWRGQEGEPQHF.

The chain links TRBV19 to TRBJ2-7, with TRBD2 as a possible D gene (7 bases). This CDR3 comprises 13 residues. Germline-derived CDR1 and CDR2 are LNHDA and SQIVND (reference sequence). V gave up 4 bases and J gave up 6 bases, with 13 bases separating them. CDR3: CASSSGGRGEQYF. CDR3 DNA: TGTGCCAGTAGTAGCGGGGGCAGAGGCGAGCAGTACTTC.

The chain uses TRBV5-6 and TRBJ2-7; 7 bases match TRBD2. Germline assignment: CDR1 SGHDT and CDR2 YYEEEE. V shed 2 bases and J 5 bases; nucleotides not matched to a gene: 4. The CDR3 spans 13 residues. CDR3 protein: CASSFGRSHEQYF. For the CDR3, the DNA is TGTGCCAGCAGCTTCGGGAGGTCCCACGAGCAGTACTTC.

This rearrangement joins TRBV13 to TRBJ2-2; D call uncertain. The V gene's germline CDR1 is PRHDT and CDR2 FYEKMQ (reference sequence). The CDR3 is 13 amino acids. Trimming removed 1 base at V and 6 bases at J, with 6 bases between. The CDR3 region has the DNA TGTGCCAGCAGCTTAGTTTTCTCCGGGGAGCTGTTTTTT. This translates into CASSLVFSGELFF.

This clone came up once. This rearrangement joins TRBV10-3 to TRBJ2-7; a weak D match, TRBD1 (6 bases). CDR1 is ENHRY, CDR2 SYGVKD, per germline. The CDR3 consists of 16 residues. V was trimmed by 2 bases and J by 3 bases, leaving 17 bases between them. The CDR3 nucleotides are TGTGCCATCAGTGAGCCAGACAGGAGCCCTCTCTACGAGCAGTACTTC. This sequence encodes CAISEPDRSPLYEQYF.

DNA for the CDR3: TGTGCCAGCAGCGCCCGTCAGGGGCAAGAGACCCAGTACTTC. Encoded protein: CASSARQGQETQYF. This chain uses TRBV9 with TRBJ2-5; tentatively, D is TRBD1 (6 bases). Looked up from germline, CDR1 is SGDLS and CDR2 is YYNGEE. V gave up 3 bases and J gave up 2 bases, with 11 bases separating them. This CDR3 has 14 amino acids.

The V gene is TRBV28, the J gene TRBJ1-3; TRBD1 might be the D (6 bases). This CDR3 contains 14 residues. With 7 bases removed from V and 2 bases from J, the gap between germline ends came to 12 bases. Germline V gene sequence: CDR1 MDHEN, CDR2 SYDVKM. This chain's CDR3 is CASNLGGTGNTIYF. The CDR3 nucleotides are TGTGCCAGCAACCTAGGGGGTACTGGAAACACCATATATTTT. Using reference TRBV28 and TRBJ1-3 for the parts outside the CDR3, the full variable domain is DVKVTQSSRYLVKRTGEKVFLECVQDMDHENMFWYRQDPGLGLRLIYFSYDVKMKEKGDIPEGYSVSREKKERFSLILESASTNQTSMYLCASNLGGTGNTIYFGEGSWLTVV.

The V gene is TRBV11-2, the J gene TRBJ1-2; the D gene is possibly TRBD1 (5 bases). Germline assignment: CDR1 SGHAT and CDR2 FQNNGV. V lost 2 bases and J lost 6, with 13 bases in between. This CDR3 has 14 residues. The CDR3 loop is CASSLSRGADGYTF. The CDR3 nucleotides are TGTGCCAGCAGCTTATCTAGGGGCGCGGATGGCTACACCTTC.

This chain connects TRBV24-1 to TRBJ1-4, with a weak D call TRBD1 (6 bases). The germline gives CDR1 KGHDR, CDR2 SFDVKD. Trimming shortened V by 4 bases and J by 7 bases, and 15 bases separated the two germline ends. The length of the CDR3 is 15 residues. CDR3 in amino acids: CATSDSRTAREKLFF. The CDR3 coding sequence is TGTGCCACCAGTGACTCTCGGACAGCCCGTGAAAAACTGTTTTTT.

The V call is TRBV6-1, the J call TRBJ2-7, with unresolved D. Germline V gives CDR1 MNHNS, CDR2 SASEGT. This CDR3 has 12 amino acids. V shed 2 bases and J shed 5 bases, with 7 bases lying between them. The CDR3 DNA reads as TGTGCCAGCAGTGAAACGAGAGACGAGCAGTACTTC. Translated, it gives CASSETRDEQYF.

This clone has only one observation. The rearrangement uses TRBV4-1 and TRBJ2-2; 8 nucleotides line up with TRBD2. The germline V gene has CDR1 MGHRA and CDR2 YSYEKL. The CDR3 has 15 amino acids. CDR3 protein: CPPSRAGGGPGELFF. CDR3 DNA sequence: TGCCCCCCCAGCCGGGCCGGGGGGGGGCCCGGGGAGCTGTTTTTT.

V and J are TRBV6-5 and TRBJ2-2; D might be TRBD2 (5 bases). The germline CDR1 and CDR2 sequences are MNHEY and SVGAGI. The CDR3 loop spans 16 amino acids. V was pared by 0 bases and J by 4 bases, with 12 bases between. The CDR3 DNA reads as TGTGCCAGCAGTTACTCAGGGAGCGGTGGCACCGGGGAGCTGTTTTTT. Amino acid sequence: CASSYSGSGGTGELFF.

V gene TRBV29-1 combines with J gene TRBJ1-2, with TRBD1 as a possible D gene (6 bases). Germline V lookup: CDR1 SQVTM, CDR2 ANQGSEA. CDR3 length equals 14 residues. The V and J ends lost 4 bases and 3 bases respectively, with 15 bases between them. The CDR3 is CSVVSDSKHYGYTF. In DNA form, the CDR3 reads TGCAGCGTTGTCTCGGACAGTAAACACTATGGCTACACCTTC.

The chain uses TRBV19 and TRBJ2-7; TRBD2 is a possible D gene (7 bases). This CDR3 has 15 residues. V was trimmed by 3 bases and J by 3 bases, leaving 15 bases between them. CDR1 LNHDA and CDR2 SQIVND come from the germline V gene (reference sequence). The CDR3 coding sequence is TGTGCCAGTAGTATTTGGGGGGGCGTAAGCTACGAGCAGTACTTC. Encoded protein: CASSIWGGVSYEQYF.

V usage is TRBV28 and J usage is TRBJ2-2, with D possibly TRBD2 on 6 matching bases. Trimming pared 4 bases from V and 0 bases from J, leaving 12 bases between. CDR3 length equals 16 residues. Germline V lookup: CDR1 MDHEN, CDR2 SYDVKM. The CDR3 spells CASSSFAGSNTGELFF. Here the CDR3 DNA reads TGTGCCAGCAGTTCCTTCGCGGGGTCGAACACCGGGGAGCTGTTTTTT.

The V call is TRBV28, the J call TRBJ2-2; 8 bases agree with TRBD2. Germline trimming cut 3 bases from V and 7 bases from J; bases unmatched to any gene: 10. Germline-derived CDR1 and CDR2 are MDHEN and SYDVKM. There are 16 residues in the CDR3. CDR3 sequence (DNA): TGTGCCAGCAGTTTTTCCGGACTAGCCCCAGGCGGGGAGCTGTTTTTT. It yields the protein CASSFSGLAPGGELFF. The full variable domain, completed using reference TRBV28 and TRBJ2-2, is DVKVTQSSRYLVKRTGEKVFLECVQDMDHENMFWYRQDPGLGLRLIYFSYDVKMKEKGDIPEGYSVSREKKERFSLILESASTNQTSMYLCASSFSGLAPGGELFFGEGSRLTVL.

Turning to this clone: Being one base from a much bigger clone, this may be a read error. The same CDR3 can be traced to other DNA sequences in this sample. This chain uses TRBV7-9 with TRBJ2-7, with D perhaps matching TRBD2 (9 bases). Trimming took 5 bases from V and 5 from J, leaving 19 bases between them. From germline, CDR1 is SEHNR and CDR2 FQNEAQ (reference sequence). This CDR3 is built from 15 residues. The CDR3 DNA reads TGTGCCAGCAGCGCCGGACAGGGCGGGGGGGACGAGCAGTACTTC. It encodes CASSAGQGGGDEQYF.

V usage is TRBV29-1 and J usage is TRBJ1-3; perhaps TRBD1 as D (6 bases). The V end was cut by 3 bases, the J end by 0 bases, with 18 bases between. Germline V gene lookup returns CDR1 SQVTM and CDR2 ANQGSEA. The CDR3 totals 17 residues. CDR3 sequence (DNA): TGCAGCGTTGATTCGGGCAGGGGACCCTTCTCTGGAAACACCATATATTTT. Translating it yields CSVDSGRGPFSGNTIYF.

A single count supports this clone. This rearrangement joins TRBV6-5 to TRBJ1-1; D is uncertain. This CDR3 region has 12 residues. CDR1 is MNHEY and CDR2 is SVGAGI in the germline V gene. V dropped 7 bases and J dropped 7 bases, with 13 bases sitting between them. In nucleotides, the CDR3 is TGTGCCAGCATGGAGGTTTACAATGAAGCTTTCTTT. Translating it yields CASMEVYNEAFF.